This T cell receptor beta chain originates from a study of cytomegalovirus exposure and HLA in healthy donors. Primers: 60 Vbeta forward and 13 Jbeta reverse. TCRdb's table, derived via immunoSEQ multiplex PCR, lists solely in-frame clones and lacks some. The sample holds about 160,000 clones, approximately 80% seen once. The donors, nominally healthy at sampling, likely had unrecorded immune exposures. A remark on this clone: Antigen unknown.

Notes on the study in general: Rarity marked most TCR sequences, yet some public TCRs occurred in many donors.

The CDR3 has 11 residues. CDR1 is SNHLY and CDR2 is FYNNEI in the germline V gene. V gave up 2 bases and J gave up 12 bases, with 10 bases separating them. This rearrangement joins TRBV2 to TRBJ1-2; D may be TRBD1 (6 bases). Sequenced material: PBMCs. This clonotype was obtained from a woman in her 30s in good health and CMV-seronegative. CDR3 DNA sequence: TGTGCCAGCAGTGAATATCAGGGGAACACCTTC. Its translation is CASSEYQGNTF.